These 4 T cell receptor beta chains originate from one sample sequenced in a study of T cell responses to AZD1222 COVID-19 vaccine. Produced via immunoSEQ multiplex PCR; TCRdb's table is partial and in-frame only. The sample shows about 150,000 clones, around 89% of them seen only once. The source was peripheral blood, collected on day 0 of MenACWY control vaccination. Receptors originate from an adult in good health.

The chain is built from TRBV7-9 and TRBJ1-6, with no clear D. CDR3 length: 12 residues. Trimming took off 3 bases at V and 14 bases at J, with 11 bases between the two ends. From germline, CDR1 is SEHNR and CDR2 FQNEAQ (reference sequence). The DNA of the CDR3 is TGTGCCAGCAGCTTGGACCCCCAGGCCCTCCACTTT. It codes for CASSLDPQALHF.

The V call is TRBV11-3, the J call TRBJ1-1, with 8 bases fitting TRBD1. The CDR3 sequence is 16 residues long. The junction had 10 bases not matched to a gene; V was cut back by 4 bases and J by 3 bases. CDR1 and CDR2 from the germline V gene are SGHNT and YENEEA. CDR3 sequence (DNA): TGTGCCAGCAGCTCCTACAGGGGGAATTCGGACACTGAAGCTTTCTTT. Translated, it gives CASSSYRGNSDTEAFF. The full variable domain, with the rest looked up from reference TRBV11-3 and TRBJ1-1, is EAGVVQSPRYKIIEKKQPVAFWCNPISGHNTLYWYLQNLGQGPELLIRYENEEAVDDSQLPKDRFSAERLKGVDSTLKIQPAELGDSAVYLCASSSYRGNSDTEAFFGQGTRLTVV.

J is TRBJ2-3 and V is TRBV4-3; D tentatively reads TRBD1 or TRBD2 (5 bases each). Germline loops: CDR1 LGHNA, CDR2 YSLEER. The CDR3 totals 15 residues. The V gene lost 3 bases and the J gene lost 3 bases, with 13 bases spanning the gap. The CDR3 DNA reads as TGCGCCAGCAGCCAGCTGCCCGAGGGGACAGATACGCAGTATTTT. Translation: CASSQLPEGTDTQYF.

The V and J genes are TRBV5-1 and TRBJ1-2; D gene uncertain. The length of the CDR3 is 15 residues. V was cut by 0 bases and J by 2 bases, with 11 bases left in between. Germline-derived CDR1 and CDR2 are SGHRS and YFSETQ. The chain's CDR3 is CASSLAGGLNYGYTF. CDR3 nucleotide sequence: TGCGCCAGCAGCTTGGCCGGTGGCTTAAACTATGGCTACACCTTC.